This T cell receptor beta chain was profiled in a study of cytomegalovirus exposure and HLA in healthy donors. CDR3 size: 16 residues. Trimming stripped 0 bases from V and 0 bases from J, with 12 bases between. The germline V gene has CDR1 LGHNA and CDR2 YSLEER. Primers: 60 Vbeta forward and 13 Jbeta reverse. The method was immunoSEQ multiplex PCR; TCRdb's version includes in-frame clones alone and lacks a portion of them. This table holds some 110,000 clones. Input material: PBMCs. This receptor was identified in a man in his thirties or forties in good health and CMV-seronegative. The chain combines TRBV4-3 with TRBJ2-7, with a tentative D call TRBD1 (6 bases). The CDR3 nucleotides are TGCGCCAGCAGCCAAGATTGGGACACCCACTCCTACGAGCAGTACTTC. Translating it yields CASSQDWDTHSYEQYF.